A single sample gave rise to the 31 T cell receptor beta chains below, sequenced in a study of T cell responses to AZD1222 COVID-19 vaccine. Sequenced by immunoSEQ multiplex PCR; TCRdb stores in-frame clones only, minus some. The data contain 180,000 or so clones, around 88% of them seen just once; the ten biggest clones take up 7.7%. Source: peripheral blood, taken on day 0 of AZD1222 vaccination. Receptors originate from an adult in good health.

The chain couples TRBV7-3 to TRBJ2-2, with D tentatively TRBD1 or TRBD2 (5 bases each). The CDR3 is made up of 17 amino acids. The ends were cut back, 0 bases at V and 5 bases at J, with 16 bases in the middle. CDR1 and CDR2 (germline): SGHTA, FQGTGA. The CDR3 protein is CASSLTTGTSRTGELFF. CDR3 bases: TGTGCCAGCAGCTTAACTACGGGGACCTCGAGGACCGGGGAGCTGTTTTTT.

This clone appeared once. The rearrangement links TRBV7-9 to TRBJ2-1; D is tentatively TRBD1 or TRBD2 (5 bases each). This CDR3 region has 14 residues. V lost 2 bases to trimming and J lost 8 bases, with 13 bases between them. The germline gives CDR1 SEHNR, CDR2 FQNEAQ (reference sequence). The CDR3 loop reads CASSLLLGTDEQFF. DNA for the CDR3: TGTGCCAGCAGCTTATTGTTAGGGACCGATGAGCAGTTCTTC.

V usage is TRBV30 and J usage is TRBJ1-2; a possible D gene is TRBD1 (5 bases). The CDR3 has 11 residues. CDR1 and CDR2 (germline): GTSNPN, SVGIG (reference sequence). V lost 2 bases and J lost 6, with 7 bases in between. CDR3 residues: CAWSFRDGYTF. The CDR3 nucleotides read TGTGCCTGGAGTTTCAGGGATGGCTACACCTTC. Variable domain in full (rest from reference TRBV30 and TRBJ1-2): SQTIHQWPATLVQPVGSPLSLECTVEGTSNPNLYWYRQAAGRGLQLLFYSVGIGQISSEVPQNLSASRPQDRQFILSSKKLLLSDSGFYLCAWSFRDGYTFGSGTRLTVV.

The rearrangement joins TRBV30 to TRBJ2-7, with 9 bases aligning to TRBD2. Germline V gene sequence: CDR1 GTSNPN, CDR2 SVGIG (reference sequence). This CDR3 has 17 amino acids. Unmatched junction bases numbered 13, after V lost 1 base and J lost 3 bases. CDR3 bases: TGTGCCTGGAGTGCCCTTAGCGGGGGCCCTGGACGCTACGAGCAGTACTTC. Its protein product is CAWSALSGGPGRYEQYF.

The chain employs TRBV4-3 and TRBJ1-6; D is uncertain. Trimming removed 0 bases at V and 9 bases at J, with 9 bases between. The germline V gene encodes CDR1 LGHNA and CDR2 YSLEER. The CDR3 totals 14 residues. CDR3 sequence (DNA): TGCGCCAGCAGCCAAGAGAACAGTGGTTCACCCCTCCACTTT. Translated: CASSQENSGSPLHF.

The rearrangement joins TRBV9 to TRBJ1-1, with 9 bases lining up with TRBD1. V shed 6 bases, J shed 4 bases, and the junction held 10 bases outside the gene matches. The CDR3 extends over 15 amino acids. Germline V gene sequence: CDR1 SGDLS, CDR2 YYNGEE. CDR3 sequence reads: CASTEGTGRFTEAFF. In DNA, the CDR3 is TGTGCCAGCACGGAGGGGACAGGGAGGTTCACTGAAGCTTTCTTT.

The CDR3 sequence is CASTRAGTYEQYF. Here the CDR3 DNA reads TGTGCCAGCACCCGCGCCGGAACCTACGAGCAGTACTTC. The J gene is TRBJ2-7, the V gene TRBV6-5; D is unresolved. The CDR3 loop spans 13 amino acids. Germline CDR1 MNHEY, CDR2 SVGAGI. The V gene lost 7 bases and the J gene lost 2 bases, with 12 bases spanning the gap.

The rearrangement uses TRBV28 and TRBJ2-1, with 15 bases identical to TRBD2. Germline trimming cut 4 bases from V and 7 bases from J; bases unmatched to any gene: 2. The germline V gene has CDR1 MDHEN and CDR2 SYDVKM. CDR3 size: 15 residues. CDR3 residues: CASSSGTSGGNEQFF. Here the CDR3 DNA reads TGTGCCAGCAGTTCCGGGACTAGCGGGGGGAATGAGCAGTTCTTC.

This rearrangement joins TRBV5-1 to TRBJ2-5; TRBD1 aligns across 11 bases. The CDR3 totals 16 residues. CDR1 and CDR2 from the germline V gene are SGHRS and YFSETQ. The trim removed 5 bases at V and 1 base at J, leaving 7 bases unmatched. DNA for the CDR3: TGCGCCAGCAGTCAAGGACAGGGGGCTTTCCAAGAGACCCAGTACTTC. Protein: CASSQGQGAFQETQYF. Combining the CDR3 with reference TRBV5-1 and TRBJ2-5 gives the whole variable domain KAGVTQTPRYLIKTRGQQVTLSCSPISGHRSVSWYQQTPGQGLQFLFEYFSETQRNKGNFPGRFSGRQFSNSRSEMNVSTLELGDSALYLCASSQGQGAFQETQYFGPGTRLLVL.

The chain carries TRBV4-1 and TRBJ1-2, with no clear D. V lost 1 base, J lost 3 bases, and 15 bases lay in between. Germline CDR1 and CDR2: MGHRA and YSYEKL. This CDR3 is built from 16 residues. For the CDR3, the DNA is TGCGCCAGCAGCCAAGTTCTAAAGGGAAGGGACTATGGCTACACCTTC. It is translated as CASSQVLKGRDYGYTF.

The rearrangement links TRBV12-3 or TRBV12-4 to TRBJ1-1; maybe TRBD1 (5 bases). V was shortened by 3 bases and J by 5 bases, with 10 bases between the two germline ends. The CDR3 is made up of 13 amino acids. The CDR3 bases are TGTGCCAGCAGTTTGCAGGGATCGACTGAAGCTTTCTTT. Translation gives CASSLQGSTEAFF.

The J gene is TRBJ2-7, the V gene TRBV6-6; tentatively, D is TRBD2 (7 bases). The CDR3 loop spans 16 amino acids. Germline V CDR1 and CDR2: MNHNY, SVGAGI (reference sequence). V was pared by 3 bases and J by 0 bases, with 15 bases between. DNA for the CDR3: TGTGCCAGCAGTTATATAGAGAGGGGGGGCTCCTACGAGCAGTACTTC. It translates to CASSYIERGGSYEQYF.

A few counts support this clone. V and J are TRBV27 and TRBJ1-1; D not resolved. The CDR3 runs to 15 residues. Per the germline V gene, CDR1 is MNHEY and CDR2 is SMNVEV (reference sequence). V lost 6 bases to trimming and J lost 5 bases, with 19 bases between them. In nucleotides, the CDR3 is TGTGCCAGCAGCAAAGGACCAGCCCCACATACTGAAGCTTTCTTT. Translation: CASSKGPAPHTEAFF.

This clone was recorded a few times. J is TRBJ1-1 and V is TRBV23-1; D gene ambiguous. TRBV23-1 is an open reading frame whose function is uncertain. Trimming took off 6 bases at V and 4 bases at J, with 6 bases between the two ends. The CDR3 is 11 residues long. CDR3 loop: CASSPITEAFF. The CDR3 DNA reads TGCGCCAGCAGCCCCATCACTGAAGCTTTCTTT.

This rearrangement joins TRBV5-6 to TRBJ2-7; D remains ambiguous. V was pared by 0 bases and J by 0 bases, with 7 bases between. Germline lookup yields CDR1 SGHDT and CDR2 YYEEEE. This CDR3 is built from 14 residues. CDR3 bases: TGTGCCAGCAGCTTGGTCCCGGGCTCCTACGAGCAGTACTTC. Residues: CASSLVPGSYEQYF.

V gene TRBV9 combines with J gene TRBJ2-5; 13 positions match TRBD2. V was pared by 4 bases and J by 5 bases, with 8 bases of the junction left unmatched. The CDR3 runs 16 residues. In germline, CDR1 is SGDLS, CDR2 YYNGEE. The CDR3 DNA follows: TGTGCCAGCAGCCCCACTAGCGGGGGGGCCGTGGAGACCCAGTACTTC. Protein: CASSPTSGGAVETQYF.

V gene TRBV28 combines with J gene TRBJ2-6, with D possibly TRBD2 on 6 matching bases. The CDR3 sequence is 16 residues long. V lost 3 bases, J lost 4 bases, and 13 bases lay in between. Germline V gene sequence: CDR1 MDHEN, CDR2 SYDVKM. The CDR3 protein is CASSFGGAQGANVLTF. In DNA, the CDR3 is TGTGCCAGCAGTTTCGGAGGGGCGCAAGGGGCCAACGTCCTGACTTTC.

The gene calls are TRBV4-1 and TRBJ2-5; perhaps D is TRBD1 or TRBD2 (6 bases each). The germline V and J ends were trimmed by 1 base and 2 bases, with 20 bases remaining between them. The CDR3 is 18 residues long. Germline V gene data show CDR1 as MGHRA and CDR2 as YSYEKL. The CDR3, as DNA: TGCGCCAGCAGCCAAGCCCCTAGGGGGGCATGGGAACAAGAGACCCAGTACTTC. It codes for CASSQAPRGAWEQETQYF.

This clone was observed a few times. The J gene is TRBJ2-1, the V gene TRBV4-3; TRBD1 might be the D (5 bases). V lost 0 bases, J lost 4 bases, and 13 bases lay in between. CDR1 and CDR2 from the germline V gene are LGHNA and YSLEER. CDR3 length: 16 residues. In DNA, the CDR3 is TGCGCCAGCAGCCAAGATAAAGCAGGGCGATACAATGAGCAGTTCTTC. Its translation is CASSQDKAGRYNEQFF.

This clone turned up a few times. This chain joins TRBV5-1 and TRBJ2-7; D ambiguous. V was cut by 0 bases and J by 3 bases, with 7 bases left in between. Germline assignment: CDR1 SGHRS and CDR2 YFSETQ. The CDR3 extends over 13 amino acids. The CDR3, as DNA: TGCGCCAGCAGCTTGGCCAGGCTCTACGAGCAGTACTTC. Protein: CASSLARLYEQYF. The full variable domain, its missing parts supplied by reference TRBV5-1 and TRBJ2-7, is KAGVTQTPRYLIKTRGQQVTLSCSPISGHRSVSWYQQTPGQGLQFLFEYFSETQRNKGNFPGRFSGRQFSNSRSEMNVSTLELGDSALYLCASSLARLYEQYFGPGTRLTVT.

V gene TRBV3-1 (or the pseudogene TRBV3-2) combines with J gene TRBJ2-3; 7 nucleotides agree with TRBD2. The CDR3 runs 17 residues. The V and J ends lost 0 bases and 1 base, in that order; junction bases with no gene match: 7. Germline V gives CDR1 LGHDT, CDR2 YNNKEL (reference sequence). The DNA for the CDR3 is TGTGCCAGCAGCCAAGACAGGGCGGGGAGGGGCACAGATACGCAGTATTTT. Translated: CASSQDRAGRGTDTQYF.

About this clone: Other nucleotide sequences from this sample produce the same CDR3. The chain joins TRBV12-3 or TRBV12-4 to TRBJ1-5; D gene ambiguous. The V and J ends lost 2 bases and 4 bases respectively, with 6 bases between them. The CDR3 runs 13 residues. CDR3 sequence reads: CASSLRENQPQHF. The CDR3 DNA reads as TGTGCCAGCAGTTTACGGGAGAATCAGCCCCAGCATTTT.

This chain joins TRBV7-3 and TRBJ1-1; D ambiguous. Looked up from germline, CDR1 is SGHTA and CDR2 is FQGTGA. This CDR3 contains 13 residues. Trimming removed 5 bases from V and 0 bases from J, with 7 bases in between. CDR3 sequence (DNA): TGTGCCAGCAGCCCGTCTTTGAACACTGAAGCTTTCTTT. Its translation is CASSPSLNTEAFF.

The V call is TRBV5-5, the J call TRBJ1-2; weak D call: TRBD1 (6 bases). V was cut by 4 bases and J by 8 bases, with 15 bases left in between. From germline, CDR1 is SGHKS and CDR2 YYEKEE (reference sequence). This CDR3 has 13 amino acids. The CDR3 region is CASSPPRGEGYTF. The CDR3 DNA sequence: TGTGCCAGCAGCCCCCCCAGGGGCGAAGGCTACACCTTC.

The V gene is TRBV6-1, the J gene TRBJ1-4; D unresolved. CDR3 length equals 15 residues. Trimming took 2 bases from V and 3 from J, leaving 10 bases between them. Germline V gene data show CDR1 as MNHNS and CDR2 as SASEGT. The DNA of the CDR3 is TGTGCCAGCAGTGAATTGGGCTCGGCTAATGAAAAACTGTTTTTT. It specifies CASSELGSANEKLFF.

The CDR3: CASSSTGTGADTQYF. CDR3 nucleotides: TGCGCCAGCAGCTCCACCGGGACAGGGGCAGATACGCAGTATTTT. The rearrangement joins TRBV5-1 to TRBJ2-3; 10 positions agree with TRBD1. The CDR3 loop spans 15 amino acids. Germline V gene data show CDR1 as SGHRS and CDR2 as YFSETQ. The V gene end was trimmed by 3 bases and the J gene end by 4 bases; junction bases not matched to a gene: 5.

This chain's CDR3 is CASSIKPSGGPNTGELFF. The CDR3 DNA reads TGTGCCAGTAGTATCAAACCTAGCGGGGGCCCTAACACCGGGGAGCTGTTTTTT. The chain combines TRBV19 with TRBJ2-2, with TRBD2 matching over 10 bases. Germline values: CDR1 LNHDA, CDR2 SQIVND (reference sequence). The CDR3 runs to 18 residues. V was pared by 3 bases and J by 2 bases, with 9 bases of the junction left unmatched.

This chain connects TRBV28 to TRBJ2-2, with a weak D call TRBD2 (5 bases). Trimming stripped 8 bases from V and 0 bases from J, with 19 bases between. This CDR3 has 17 residues. Looked up from germline, CDR1 is MDHEN and CDR2 is SYDVKM. CDR3 coding DNA: TGTGCCAGCTCAAATAGGGAGCTAGCAGCGAACACCGGGGAGCTGTTTTTT. This sequence encodes CASSNRELAANTGELFF.

This clone has only a few counts. This rearrangement joins TRBV11-1 to TRBJ2-1, with 9 bases lining up with TRBD1. The V gene end was trimmed by 4 bases and the J gene end by 7 bases; junction bases not matched to a gene: 8. Looked up from germline, CDR1 is SGHAT and CDR2 is FQDESV (reference sequence). CDR3 size: 15 residues. CDR3 loop: CASSSGTGKRNEQFF. The CDR3 coding sequence is TGTGCCAGCAGCTCCGGGACAGGGAAGCGAAATGAGCAGTTCTTC. Full variable domain (outside the CDR3, taken from reference TRBV11-1 and TRBJ2-1): EAEVAQSPRYKITEKSQAVAFWCDPISGHATLYWYRQILGQGPELLVQFQDESVVDDSQLPKDRFSAERLKGVDSTLKIQPAELGDSAMYLCASSSGTGKRNEQFFGPGTRLTVL.

V gene TRBV12-3 or TRBV12-4 combines with J gene TRBJ1-2; D unclear. Trimming cost V 2 bases and J 1 base, with 5 bases left between them. This CDR3 comprises 13 residues. The CDR3 DNA sequence: TGTGCCAGCAGTTTACAGGTTAACTATGGCTACACCTTC. Its protein is CASSLQVNYGYTF.

The chain links TRBV6-5 to TRBJ1-2; TRBD1 might be the D (6 bases). Germline V gene data show CDR1 as MNHEY and CDR2 as SVGAGI. The CDR3 runs 14 residues. The germline V and J ends were trimmed by 6 bases and 0 bases, with 11 bases remaining between them. The CDR3 reads CASSVGAANYGYTF. In DNA form, the CDR3 reads TGTGCCAGCAGCGTGGGGGCTGCTAACTATGGCTACACCTTC.